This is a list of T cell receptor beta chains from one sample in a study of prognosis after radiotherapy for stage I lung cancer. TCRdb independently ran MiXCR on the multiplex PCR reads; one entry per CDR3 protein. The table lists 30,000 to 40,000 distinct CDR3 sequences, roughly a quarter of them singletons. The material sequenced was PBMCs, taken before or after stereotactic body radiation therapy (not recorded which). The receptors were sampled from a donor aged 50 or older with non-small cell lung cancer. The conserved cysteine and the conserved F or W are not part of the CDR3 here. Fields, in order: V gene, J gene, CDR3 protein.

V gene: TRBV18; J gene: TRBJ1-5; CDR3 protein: ASSTRQGQNQPQH
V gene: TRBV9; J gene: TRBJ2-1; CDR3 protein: ASSPDGRFNEQF
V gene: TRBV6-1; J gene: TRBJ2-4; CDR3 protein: ASSEPRGVLAKNTKY
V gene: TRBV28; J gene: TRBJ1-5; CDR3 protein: ASRTATKGNNQPQH
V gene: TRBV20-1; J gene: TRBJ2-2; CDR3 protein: SAGGPTGELF
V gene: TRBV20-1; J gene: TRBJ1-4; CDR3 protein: SARASESNEKLF
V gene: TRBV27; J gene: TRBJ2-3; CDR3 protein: ASSLSDVGRTDTQY
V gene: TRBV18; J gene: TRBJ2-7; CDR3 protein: ASSRRRGPEEQY
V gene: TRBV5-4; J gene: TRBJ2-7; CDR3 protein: ASSLIGQGFHEQY
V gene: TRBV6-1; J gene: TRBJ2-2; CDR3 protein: ASSEPGLAARGNTGELF
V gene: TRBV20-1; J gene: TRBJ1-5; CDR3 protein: SARGGVSQPQH
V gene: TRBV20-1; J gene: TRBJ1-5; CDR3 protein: SASGEGREWRAQPQH
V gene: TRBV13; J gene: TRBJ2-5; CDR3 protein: ASSLTQQGRETQY